The T cell receptor beta chain described here comes from a study of blood T cell repertoires in COVID-19. Losses at the gene ends were 5 bases for V and 6 bases for J; bases not matched to a gene: 6. Germline loops: CDR1 PRHDT, CDR2 FYEKMQ (reference sequence). The CDR3 extends over 13 amino acids. This table comes from immunoSEQ multiplex PCR, and its TCRdb copy is limited to in-frame clones, with some not included. This table holds under 250,000 clones, around 79% found once. This TCR came from a woman aged 40 to 50 with COVID-19, enrolled during active disease. The sample taken for sequencing was peripheral blood. This chain uses TRBV13 with TRBJ1-2, with 7 nucleotides matching TRBD1. The CDR3 sequence is CASSAGQDHGYTF. The DNA of the CDR3 is TGTGCCAGCAGCGCCGGACAGGACCATGGCTACACCTTC. The whole variable domain, filled in from reference TRBV13 and TRBJ1-2, reads AAGVIQSPRHLIKEKRETATLKCYPIPRHDTVYWYQQGPGQDPQFLISFYEKMQSDKGSIPDRFSAQQFSDYHSELNMSSLELGDSALYFCASSAGQDHGYTFGSGTRLTVV.